This T cell receptor (beta chain) was sequenced during a study of CD8 T cells in ankylosing spondylitis. Broader study findings: As reported, disease-linked clones showed significant enrichment in matched ankylosing spondylitis synovial fluid.

MiXCR was run by TCRdb on the 5' RACE reads, yielding one entry per CDR3 protein. The table lists tens of thousands of distinct CDR3 sequences, 6.2% of them singletons. The germline V and J ends were trimmed by 5 bases and 4 bases, with 17 bases remaining between them. Germline-derived CDR1 and CDR2 are SQVTM and ANQGSEA. The CDR3 runs 14 residues. This clonotype was observed at least ten times. Antigen unknown. Sequenced material: synovial fluid, either unsorted or a sorted T cell fraction (not recorded which). The source is a male donor with ankylosing spondylitis. The chain uses TRBV29-1 and TRBJ2-5; no clear D. The CDR3 region has the DNA TGCAGCGTTCCGGGCGGAGTGGTAAGAGAGACCCAGTACTTC. This codes for CSVPGGVVRETQYF.